The 28 T cell receptor beta chains below were found in one sample sequenced in a study of vaccination effects on CD4 cells after COVID-19. Their cognate antigens are unknown. Some clones are missing from TCRdb's copy, which holds only in-frame ones; the method was immunoSEQ multiplex PCR. The sample records 40,000 to 50,000 clones, roughly 70% being singletons. Within the ViraFEST assay, antigen-specific CD4+ T cells underwent expansion with viral peptide pools prior to sequencing. Cells that had been cultured for roughly 9 days were the source of isolated CD4+ T cells. Nobody among the vaccine recipients had prior SARS-CoV-2 infection (nucleocapsid antibodies were negative). The sample consisted of CD4+ T cells from PBMCs cultured with HCoV-OC43 spike peptides, taken before COVID-19 vaccination. The sample's subset: HCoV-OC43 spike overlapping peptide pool stimulation. The receptors here all came from a human donor who received a COVID-19 vaccine.

The CDR3 protein is CAISESIVSGTNEKLFF. In nucleotides, the CDR3 is TGTGCCATCAGTGAGTCGATAGTTTCTGGAACTAATGAAAAACTGTTTTTT. This chain connects TRBV10-3 to TRBJ1-4; no reliable D call. The CDR3 has 17 residues. In germline, CDR1 is ENHRY, CDR2 SYGVKD. The ends were cut back, 0 bases at V and 1 base at J, with 12 bases in the middle.

This rearrangement joins TRBV30 to TRBJ2-1; 9 bases are a match to TRBD2. CDR1 and CDR2 (germline): GTSNPN, SVGIG (reference sequence). The CDR3 sequence is 15 residues long. After removal of 1 base from V and 9 bases from J, the junction contained 10 bases not matched to a gene. The CDR3 nucleotides read TGTGCCTGGAGTGGGTATAGCGGGAGTTCGGTTGAGCAGTTCTTC. Amino acid sequence: CAWSGYSGSSVEQFF.

The chain couples TRBV7-2 to TRBJ2-7, with a weak D call TRBD2 (7 bases). The V end lost 1 base, the J end lost 2 bases, and 15 bases lay between the germline ends. This CDR3 is built from 16 residues. CDR1 SGHTA and CDR2 FQGNSA come from the germline V gene. The chain's CDR3 is CASSLGGGLLTYEQYF. CDR3 DNA: TGTGCCAGCAGCTTAGGGGGGGGGCTCCTCACCTACGAGCAGTACTTC.

V gene TRBV5-1 combines with J gene TRBJ2-1; D gene unclear. The CDR3 covers 15 residues. The germline gives CDR1 SGHRS, CDR2 YFSETQ. V lost 0 bases to trimming and J lost 8 bases, with 15 bases between them. This CDR3 is CASSLGGIWVDEQFF. CDR3 coding DNA: TGCGCCAGCAGCTTGGGCGGTATATGGGTTGATGAGCAGTTCTTC.

The J gene is TRBJ1-2, the V gene TRBV5-1; no definite D call. Per germline, CDR1 SGHRS and CDR2 YFSETQ. The germline V and J ends were trimmed by 1 base and 6 bases, with 19 bases remaining between them. CDR3 size: 16 residues. CDR3 in amino acids: CASSLLDARDPHGYTF. The CDR3 region has the DNA TGCGCCAGCAGCTTGCTCGACGCTCGCGACCCACATGGCTACACCTTC.

This clone was seen only a few times. The CDR3 DNA follows: TGTGCCAGCAGTTCAGGGTTGGGCAATCAGCCCCAGCATTTT. This sequence encodes CASSSGLGNQPQHF. V and J are TRBV2 and TRBJ1-5, with TRBD1 as a possible D gene (5 bases). The length of the CDR3 is 14 residues. Germline V gives CDR1 SNHLY, CDR2 FYNNEI. Trimming removed 5 bases from V and 2 bases from J, with 10 bases in between.

This chain connects TRBV2 to TRBJ2-3, with D hard to call. Germline assignment: CDR1 SNHLY and CDR2 FYNNEI. There are 14 residues in the CDR3. The V end lost 8 bases, the J end lost 3 bases, and 15 bases lay between the germline ends. This CDR3 is CASLKSLETDTQYF. DNA for the CDR3: TGTGCCAGCCTAAAATCTCTAGAGACAGATACGCAGTATTTT.

The chain is built from TRBV3-1 (or the pseudogene TRBV3-2) and TRBJ1-2; D gene ambiguous. There are 15 residues in the CDR3. The V end lost 1 base, the J end lost 5 bases, and 14 bases lay between the germline ends. Germline CDR1 reads LGHDT; CDR2 reads YNNKEL (reference sequence). The CDR3 spells CASSQVETDVYGYTF. The DNA for the CDR3 is TGTGCCAGCAGCCAAGTAGAAACAGACGTTTATGGCTACACCTTC.

CDR3 region: CASSERQYQPQHF. The CDR3 bases are TGTGCCAGCAGTGAGCGACAGTATCAGCCCCAGCATTTT. The chain links TRBV6-1 to TRBJ1-5; TRBD1 might be the D (5 bases). Trimming took off 3 bases at V and 5 bases at J, with 8 bases between the two ends. The CDR3 is 13 amino acids. CDR1 is MNHNS, CDR2 SASEGT, per germline.

This clone showed up just once. The chain carries TRBV19 and TRBJ2-7; 7 bases are shared with TRBD1. The CDR3 is 17 amino acids. The germline gives CDR1 LNHDA, CDR2 SQIVND (reference sequence). The J segment lost 0 bases and the V segment lost 4 bases, leaving 12 bases of the junction unmatched. The CDR3 DNA sequence: TGTGCCAGTAGTACCAGACAGGGTTCGGCCTTCTCCTACGAGCAGTACTTC. Translated, it gives CASSTRQGSAFSYEQYF.

The rearrangement joins TRBV4-3 to TRBJ2-2; D may be TRBD1 (6 bases). The CDR3 has 13 amino acids. Looked up from germline, CDR1 is LGHNA and CDR2 is YSLEER. Trimming pared 4 bases from V and 6 bases from J, leaving 9 bases between. In DNA form, the CDR3 reads TGCGCCAGCAGCCCCAGGGGTCCCGGGGAGCTGTTTTTT. It specifies CASSPRGPGELFF.

This clone was picked up a small number of times. J is TRBJ2-7 and V is TRBV19; no reliable D call. Trimming left V 1 base short and J 0 bases short, with 7 bases between. The CDR3 consists of 14 residues. Germline V gives CDR1 LNHDA, CDR2 SQIVND (reference sequence). The CDR3 DNA reads TGTGCCAGTAGTATAGCCTGGAGCTCCTACGAGCAGTACTTC. Encoded protein: CASSIAWSSYEQYF. The full variable domain, with the rest looked up from reference TRBV19 and TRBJ2-7, is DGGITQSPKYLFRKEGQNVTLSCEQNLNHDAMYWYRQDPGQGLRLIYYSQIVNDFQKGDIAEGYSVSREKKESFPLTVTSAQKNPTAFYLCASSIAWSSYEQYFGPGTRLTVT.

The rearrangement links TRBV5-6 to TRBJ2-1; 8 nucleotides match TRBD2. After removal of 1 base from V and 2 bases from J, the junction contained 2 bases not matched to a gene. Per the germline V gene, CDR1 is SGHDT and CDR2 is YYEEEE. The CDR3 is 15 residues long. The CDR3 nucleotides are TGTGCCAGCAGCTTGAAGCGGGGGACCTACAATGAGCAGTTCTTC. This gives the protein CASSLKRGTYNEQFF.

This clone has more than one count but fewer than ten. The chain has TRBV4-2 and TRBJ1-5; D is unresolved. The CDR3 is made up of 15 amino acids. Germline-derived CDR1 and CDR2 are LGHNA and YNFKEQ. The V and J ends lost 0 bases and 7 bases respectively, with 13 bases between them. The CDR3 DNA reads as TGTGCCAGCAGCCAAGAGTTCACCCCAAGGCAGCCCCAGCATTTT. It is translated as CASSQEFTPRQPQHF.

This chain's CDR3 is CAWSPGGRGWPQHF. Written as DNA, the CDR3 is TGTGCCTGGTCCCCAGGGGGCAGAGGATGGCCCCAGCATTTT. V and J are TRBV30 and TRBJ1-5, with TRBD1 matching over 8 bases. J gave up 9 bases and V 5 bases, and 12 bases lay outside the gene matches. The CDR3 loop spans 14 amino acids. Germline CDR1 GTSNPN, CDR2 SVGIG (reference sequence).

The chain recombines TRBV9 with TRBJ1-5; maybe TRBD1 (5 bases). The CDR3 covers 12 residues. The ends were cut back, 4 bases at V and 12 bases at J, with 14 bases in the middle. Germline lookup yields CDR1 SGDLS and CDR2 YYNGEE. The CDR3 is CASSPQGRGQHF. DNA for the CDR3: TGTGCCAGCAGCCCCCAAGGGAGGGGCCAGCATTTT.

The chain carries TRBV6-5 and TRBJ2-3, with D possibly matching TRBD1 (7 bases). The CDR3 covers 16 residues. V was shortened by 0 bases and J by 1 base, with 11 bases between the two germline ends. CDR1 is MNHEY, CDR2 SVGAGI, per germline. The CDR3 protein is CASSYSEGAGTDTQYF. The CDR3 coding sequence is TGTGCCAGCAGTTACTCGGAGGGGGCGGGCACAGATACGCAGTATTTT.

The J gene is TRBJ1-6, the V gene TRBV3-1 (or the pseudogene TRBV3-2), with no clear D. The germline CDR1 and CDR2 sequences are LGHDT and YNNKEL (reference sequence). The CDR3 is 12 amino acids. The V end was cut by 4 bases, the J end by 5 bases, with 3 bases between. DNA of the CDR3: TGTGCCAGCAGCCTGAATAATTCACCCCTCCACTTT. Translation: CASSLNNSPLHF.

The chain uses TRBV7-2 and TRBJ2-2; 8 nucleotides align to TRBD2. The V gene's germline CDR1 is SGHTA and CDR2 FQGNSA. The CDR3 has 16 amino acids. V lost 1 base, J lost 4 bases, and 5 bases stayed unmatched. CDR3 sequence: CASSLEAGDTTGELFF. The CDR3 nucleotides are TGTGCCAGCAGCTTAGAAGCGGGGGACACCACCGGGGAGCTGTTTTTT.

V and J are TRBV6-5 and TRBJ2-7; TRBD2 is a possible D gene (6 bases). The CDR3 is made up of 13 amino acids. The germline gives CDR1 MNHEY, CDR2 SVGAGI. Trimming shortened V by 6 bases and J by 2 bases, and 11 bases separated the two germline ends. This CDR3 is CASSPPGAYEQYF. The CDR3 coding sequence is TGTGCCAGCAGCCCCCCGGGGGCCTACGAGCAGTACTTC.

This clone was recorded a few times. V usage is TRBV5-1 and J usage is TRBJ2-7; D remains ambiguous. The germline V gene has CDR1 SGHRS and CDR2 YFSETQ. Trimming removed 0 bases at V and 5 bases at J, with 3 bases between. CDR3 length equals 11 residues. The DNA for the CDR3 is TGCGCCAGCAGCTTGGACCACGAGCAGTACTTC. This sequence encodes CASSLDHEQYF.

This clone was detected a few times. The chain joins TRBV19 to TRBJ1-5, with D possibly being TRBD1 (6 bases). Per the germline V gene, CDR1 is LNHDA and CDR2 is SQIVND (reference sequence). Deletions cut 8 bases from V and 9 bases from J, with 17 bases between. CDR3 size: 13 residues. In DNA, the CDR3 is TGTGCCAGTTGGAGGCAGGGACAAGGGCCCCAGCATTTT. Its translation is CASWRQGQGPQHF.

This chain uses TRBV5-1 with TRBJ2-5, with 7 bases fitting TRBD1. The CDR3 covers 14 residues. V gave up 4 bases and J gave up 5 bases; unmatched junction bases: 8. Germline assignment: CDR1 SGHRS and CDR2 YFSETQ. Here the CDR3 DNA reads TGCGCCAGCAGCGTCAGGGGGTCGCGGGAGACCCAGTACTTC. Translating it yields CASSVRGSRETQYF.

This clone was seen a few times. This chain links TRBV23-1 with TRBJ1-2; TRBD1 aligns across 8 bases. TRBV23-1 is filed as an ORF, its function uncertain. The CDR3 is 15 amino acids. With V trimmed by 8 bases and J by 5 bases, 13 bases remained unmatched. As DNA, the CDR3 is TGCGCCAGCCGTAGACAGGGGCCCATGAAGTATGGCTACACCTTC. The encoded protein is CASRRQGPMKYGYTF.

This clone occurred a few times. The V call is TRBV5-1, the J call TRBJ1-1; possibly TRBD1 for D (6 bases). Germline V gene sequence: CDR1 SGHRS, CDR2 YFSETQ. This CDR3 is built from 17 residues. Deletions cut 4 bases from V and 0 bases from J, with 19 bases between. The CDR3 is CASSPGPGRGLNTEAFF. CDR3 DNA sequence: TGCGCCAGCAGCCCTGGACCGGGCAGGGGTTTGAACACTGAAGCTTTCTTT.

This chain uses TRBV7-2 with TRBJ1-3, with D unclear. The CDR3 runs 15 residues. Germline V CDR1 and CDR2: SGHTA, FQGNSA. V gave up 1 base and J gave up 4 bases, with 11 bases separating them. CDR3 sequence: CASSLVGGPGNTIYF. The CDR3, as DNA: TGTGCCAGCAGCTTAGTTGGTGGACCCGGAAACACCATATATTTT.

The chain combines TRBV7-9 with TRBJ1-2; tentatively, D is TRBD1 (6 bases). Per germline, CDR1 SEHNR and CDR2 FQNEAQ (reference sequence). Trimming stripped 0 bases from V and 8 bases from J, with 19 bases between. The CDR3 consists of 16 residues. CDR3 DNA: TGTGCCAGCAGCTTAGCGTTAATGGACAGCCTCGGAGGCTACACCTTC. Translated, it gives CASSLALMDSLGGYTF.

The V gene is TRBV4-1, the J gene TRBJ1-2, with 8 bases identical to TRBD1. The V and J ends lost 0 bases and 8 bases, in that order; junction bases with no gene match: 2. CDR1 and CDR2 from the germline V gene are MGHRA and YSYEKL. The CDR3 extends over 13 amino acids. The DNA of the CDR3 is TGCGCCAGCAGCCAAGAACAGGGGGGAGGCTACACCTTC. Amino acid sequence: CASSQEQGGGYTF.